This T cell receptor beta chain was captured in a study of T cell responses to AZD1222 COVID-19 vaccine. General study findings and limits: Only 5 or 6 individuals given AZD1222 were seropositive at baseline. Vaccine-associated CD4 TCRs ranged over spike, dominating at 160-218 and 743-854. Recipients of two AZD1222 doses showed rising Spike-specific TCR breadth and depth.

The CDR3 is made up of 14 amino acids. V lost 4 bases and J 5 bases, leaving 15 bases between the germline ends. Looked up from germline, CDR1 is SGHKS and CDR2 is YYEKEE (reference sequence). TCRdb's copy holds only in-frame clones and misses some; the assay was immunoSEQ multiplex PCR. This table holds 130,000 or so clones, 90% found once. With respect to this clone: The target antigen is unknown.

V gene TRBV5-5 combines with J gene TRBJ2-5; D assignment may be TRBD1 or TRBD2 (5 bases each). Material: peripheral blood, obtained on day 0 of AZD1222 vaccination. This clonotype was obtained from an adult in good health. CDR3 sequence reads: CASSDGTPRETQYF. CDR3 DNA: TGTGCCAGCAGCGACGGGACCCCGAGGGAGACCCAGTACTTC.